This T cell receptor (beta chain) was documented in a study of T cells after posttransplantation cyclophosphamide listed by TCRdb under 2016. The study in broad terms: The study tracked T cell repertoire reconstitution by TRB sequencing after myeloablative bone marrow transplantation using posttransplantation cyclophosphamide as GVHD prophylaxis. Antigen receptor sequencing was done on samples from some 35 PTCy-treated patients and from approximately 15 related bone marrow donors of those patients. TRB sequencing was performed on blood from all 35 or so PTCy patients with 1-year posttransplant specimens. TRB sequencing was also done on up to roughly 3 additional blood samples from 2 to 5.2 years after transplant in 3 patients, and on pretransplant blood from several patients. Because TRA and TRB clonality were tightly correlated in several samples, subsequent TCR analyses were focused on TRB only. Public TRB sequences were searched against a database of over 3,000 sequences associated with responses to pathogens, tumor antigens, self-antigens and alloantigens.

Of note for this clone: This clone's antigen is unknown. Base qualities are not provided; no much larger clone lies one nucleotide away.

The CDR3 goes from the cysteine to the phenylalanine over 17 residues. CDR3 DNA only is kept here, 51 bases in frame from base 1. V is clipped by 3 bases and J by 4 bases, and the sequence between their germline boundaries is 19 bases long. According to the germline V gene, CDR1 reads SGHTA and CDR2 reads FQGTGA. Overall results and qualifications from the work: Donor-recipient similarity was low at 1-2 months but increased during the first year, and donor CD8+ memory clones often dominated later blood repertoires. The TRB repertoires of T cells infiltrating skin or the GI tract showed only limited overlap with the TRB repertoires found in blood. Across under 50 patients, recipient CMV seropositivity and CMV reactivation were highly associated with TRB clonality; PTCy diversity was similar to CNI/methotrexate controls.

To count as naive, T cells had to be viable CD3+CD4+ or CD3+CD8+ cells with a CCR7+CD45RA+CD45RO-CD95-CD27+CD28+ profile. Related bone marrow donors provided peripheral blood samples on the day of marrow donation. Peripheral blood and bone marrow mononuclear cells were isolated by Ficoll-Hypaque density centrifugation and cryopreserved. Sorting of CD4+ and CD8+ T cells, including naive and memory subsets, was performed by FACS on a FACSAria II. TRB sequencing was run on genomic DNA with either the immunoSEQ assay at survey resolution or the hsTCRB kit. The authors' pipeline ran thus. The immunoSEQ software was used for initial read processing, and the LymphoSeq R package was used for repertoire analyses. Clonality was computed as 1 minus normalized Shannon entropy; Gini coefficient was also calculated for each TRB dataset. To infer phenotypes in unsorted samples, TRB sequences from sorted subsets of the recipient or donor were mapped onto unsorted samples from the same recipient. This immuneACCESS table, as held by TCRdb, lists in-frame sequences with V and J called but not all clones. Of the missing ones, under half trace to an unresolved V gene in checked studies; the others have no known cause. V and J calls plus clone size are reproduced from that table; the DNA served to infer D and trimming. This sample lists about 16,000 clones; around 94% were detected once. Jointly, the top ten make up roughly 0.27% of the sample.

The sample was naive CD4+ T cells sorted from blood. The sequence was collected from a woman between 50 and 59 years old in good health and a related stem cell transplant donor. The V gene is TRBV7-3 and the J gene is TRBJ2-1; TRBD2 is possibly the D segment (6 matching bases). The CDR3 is CASSLVAGRIGYNEQFF. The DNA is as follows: TGTGCCAGCAGCTTGGTGGCGGGAAGGATCGGATACAATGAGCAGTTCTTC. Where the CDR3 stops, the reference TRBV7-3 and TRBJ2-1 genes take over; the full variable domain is GAGVSQTPSNKVTEKGKYVELRCDPISGHTALYWYRQSLGQGPEFLIYFQGTGAADDSGLPNDRFFAVRPEGSVSTLKIQRTERGDSAVYLCASSLVAGRIGYNEQFFGPGTRLTVL.